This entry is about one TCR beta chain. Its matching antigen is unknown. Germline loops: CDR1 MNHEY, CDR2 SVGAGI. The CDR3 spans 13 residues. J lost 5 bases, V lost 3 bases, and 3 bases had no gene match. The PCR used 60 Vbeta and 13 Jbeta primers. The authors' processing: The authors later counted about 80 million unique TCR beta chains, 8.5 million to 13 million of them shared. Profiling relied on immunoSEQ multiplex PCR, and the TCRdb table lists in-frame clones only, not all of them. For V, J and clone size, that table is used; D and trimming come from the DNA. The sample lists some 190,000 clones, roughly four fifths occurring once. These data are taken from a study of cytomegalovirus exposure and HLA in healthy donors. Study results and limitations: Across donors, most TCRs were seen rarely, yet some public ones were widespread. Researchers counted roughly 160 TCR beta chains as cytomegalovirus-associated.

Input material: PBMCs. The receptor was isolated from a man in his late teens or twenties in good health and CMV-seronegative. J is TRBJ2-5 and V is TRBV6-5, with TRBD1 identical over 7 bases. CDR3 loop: CASSYRGRETQYF. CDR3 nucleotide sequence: TGTGCCAGCAGTTATAGGGGGCGGGAGACCCAGTACTTC.